This T cell receptor beta chain was obtained from a study of blood T cell repertoires in COVID-19. Data came from immunoSEQ multiplex PCR; TCRdb stores just in-frame clones and leaves some out. The sample shows more than 300,000 clones, approximately 90% of them seen only once. With 6 bases removed from V and 7 bases from J, the gap between germline ends came to 11 bases. CDR1 DFQATT and CDR2 SNEGSKA come from the germline V gene (reference sequence). This CDR3 has 11 amino acids. This clone has a single count. This receptor was obtained from a woman aged 30 to 39 who had recovered from COVID-19. Material: PBMCs or T cells enriched from blood (not recorded which). The chain combines TRBV20-1 with TRBJ2-3; D might be TRBD2 (5 bases). The CDR3 reads CSAQRANTQYF. The CDR3, as DNA: TGCAGTGCGCAGAGGGCGAATACGCAGTATTTT.